In this sample, the clone carrying this TCR beta chain turned up a few times. Its cognate antigen is unknown. This sample was taken from a study of CD8 T cells in ankylosing spondylitis. Study-wide results and caveats: Matched synovial fluid from ankylosing spondylitis patients was reported to be enriched for disease-linked clones. Reactive arthritis synovial fluid and blood previously showed some of these motif variants. In ankylosing spondylitis blood, a motif of several highly homologous TCR beta variants appeared characteristic.

This CDR3 has 17 residues. Germline CDR1 is SGHAT and CDR2 is FQNNGV. Trimming at V came to 5 bases and at J to 9 bases, leaving 12 bases not matched to a gene. Preparation of TCR beta libraries was done by quantitative 5'-RACE with molecular barcodes. TCRdb ran MiXCR on the 5' RACE reads and lists one entry per CDR3 protein. The table lists about 140,000 distinct CDR3 sequences, approximately 32% of them singletons. The rearrangement uses TRBV11-2 and TRBJ2-1, with 14 bases fitting TRBD2. The receptor comes from a male donor with ankylosing spondylitis. The sequencing sample was made of synovial fluid, either unsorted or a sorted T cell fraction (not recorded which). CDR3 nucleotides: TGTGCCAGCAGCCGAGTAGAGGGACTAGCGGGAGTTCGTGAGCAGTTCTTC. Its translation is CASSRVEGLAGVREQFF.